This TCR beta chain was sequenced for a study of beta chain features in type 1 diabetes. Expressed TCRB transcripts were sequenced because the isolated RNA had all been reverse transcribed beforehand. Repertoires were generated with immunoSEQ multiplex PCR, while TCRdb's copy carries only in-frame clones and drops some. The sample includes under 450,000 clones, over 11% of them seen just once. Study-level points and caveats: In the patient group, naive, central memory and Treg TCRB repertoires seemed more alike than in the healthy donor group.

This clone was found a few times. Its antigen is unidentified. Germline CDR1 and CDR2: LGHNT and FRNRAP. This CDR3 contains 13 residues. With 2 bases clipped from V and 8 bases from J, the junction kept 3 bases outside the gene matches. The chain joins TRBV12-5 to TRBJ2-1; 7 bases fit TRBD2. The origin of this receptor is a man in his thirties or forties in good health. The specimen was naive CD4+ T cells from blood. As DNA, the CDR3 is TGTGCTAGTGGTTTGAAGGGAGGGGATGAGCAGTTCTTC. This translates into CASGLKGGDEQFF.